These 6 T cell receptor beta chains share one sample of origin, sequenced in a study of T cell changes during pregnancy in multiple sclerosis. Profiled with immunoSEQ multiplex PCR; TCRdb holds only in-frame clones, not every one. The repertoire consists of approximately 80,000 clones, with 94% occurring once and the leading ten covering roughly 0.93%. The input for sequencing was peripheral blood, taken in the second trimester of pregnancy. The receptor source for this set is a female donor in good health, enrolled as a control in a pregnancy study.

The V call is TRBV11-2, the J call TRBJ2-4; a possible D gene is TRBD2 (5 bases). CDR1 and CDR2 from the germline V gene are SGHAT and FQNNGV. The CDR3 covers 17 residues. The V and J ends lost 3 bases and 2 bases respectively, with 17 bases between them. DNA of the CDR3: TGTGCCAGCAGCTTCTCCGGAGGCGCGGCTTCCAAAAACATTCAGTACTTC. This encodes CASSFSGGAASKNIQYF.

The chain links TRBV28 to TRBJ2-7, with D perhaps TRBD1 (6 bases). Trimming stripped 5 bases from V and 6 bases from J, with 14 bases between. The CDR3 has 13 amino acids. Per the germline V gene, CDR1 is MDHEN and CDR2 is SYDVKM. CDR3 DNA: TGTGCCAGCAGTCTCCCCTGGACAGCCGAGCAGTACTTC. Its translation: CASSLPWTAEQYF.

The chain joins TRBV11-2 to TRBJ2-5, with a weak D call TRBD2 (6 bases). V lost 2 bases and J 4 bases, leaving 14 bases between the germline ends. The CDR3 loop spans 15 amino acids. Germline CDR1 and CDR2: SGHAT and FQNNGV. CDR3 nucleotides: TGTGCCAGCAGCTTATATCCGGGAGACACAGAGACCCAGTACTTC. Protein sequence: CASSLYPGDTETQYF.

CDR3 amino acids: CASSEGQTLSYEQYF. Here the CDR3 DNA reads TGTGCCAGCAGTGAGGGCCAGACCCTCTCCTACGAGCAGTACTTC. This chain connects TRBV2 to TRBJ2-7; no clear D gene. This CDR3 has 15 amino acids. The V gene's germline CDR1 is SNHLY and CDR2 FYNNEI. Trimming removed 3 bases at V and 0 bases at J, with 12 bases between.

V gene TRBV13 combines with J gene TRBJ2-7; maybe TRBD1 (6 bases). Trimming cost V 3 bases and J 2 bases, with 14 bases left between them. The CDR3 spans 15 residues. CDR1 and CDR2 (germline): PRHDT, FYEKMQ (reference sequence). Here the CDR3 DNA reads TGTGCCAGCAGCTTTCCGGGACAAACTACCTACGAGCAGTACTTC. Its protein is CASSFPGQTTYEQYF.

CDR3: CASLTQKGTGGYEQYF. The CDR3 coding sequence is TGTGCCAGCCTAACCCAGAAGGGGACAGGGGGCTACGAGCAGTACTTC. V usage is TRBV2 and J usage is TRBJ2-7; 11 nucleotides align to TRBD1. This CDR3 is 16 amino acids long. CDR1 is SNHLY and CDR2 is FYNNEI in the germline V gene. The ends lost 8 bases at V and 3 bases at J; junction bases unmatched: 12.